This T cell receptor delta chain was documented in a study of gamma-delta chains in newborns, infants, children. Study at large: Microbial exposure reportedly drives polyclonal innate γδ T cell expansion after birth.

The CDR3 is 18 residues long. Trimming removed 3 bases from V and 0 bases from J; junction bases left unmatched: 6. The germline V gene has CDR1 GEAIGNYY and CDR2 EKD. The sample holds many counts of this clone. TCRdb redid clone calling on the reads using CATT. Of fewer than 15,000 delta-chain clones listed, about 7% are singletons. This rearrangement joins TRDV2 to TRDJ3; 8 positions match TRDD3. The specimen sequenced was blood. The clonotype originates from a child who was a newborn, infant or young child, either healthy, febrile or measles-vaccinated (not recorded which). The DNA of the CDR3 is TGTGCCTGTGACGCTCTGGGGGAGAGCTCCTGGGACACCCGACAGATGTTTTTC. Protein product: CACDALGESSWDTRQMFF.